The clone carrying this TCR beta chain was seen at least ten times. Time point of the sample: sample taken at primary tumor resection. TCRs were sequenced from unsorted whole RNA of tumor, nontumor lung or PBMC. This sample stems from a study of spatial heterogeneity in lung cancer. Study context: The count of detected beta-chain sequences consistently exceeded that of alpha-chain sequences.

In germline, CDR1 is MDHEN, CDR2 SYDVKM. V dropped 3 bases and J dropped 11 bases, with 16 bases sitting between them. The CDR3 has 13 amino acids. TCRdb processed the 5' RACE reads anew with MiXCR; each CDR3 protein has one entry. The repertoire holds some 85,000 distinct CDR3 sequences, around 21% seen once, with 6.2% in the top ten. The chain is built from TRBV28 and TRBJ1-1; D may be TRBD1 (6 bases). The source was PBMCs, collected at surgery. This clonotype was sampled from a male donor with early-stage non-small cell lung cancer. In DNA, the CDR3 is TGTGCCAGCAGTTTGGACAGCCTAGATGGGGCTTTCTTT. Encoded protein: CASSLDSLDGAFF.